This passage covers 26 T cell receptor beta chains from one sample sequenced in a study of blood T cell repertoires in COVID-19. TCRdb's copy holds only in-frame clones and misses some; the assay was immunoSEQ multiplex PCR. The data contain 46,000 or so clones, over 75% of them singletons. The sample taken for sequencing was peripheral blood. The receptors stem from a woman older than 75 with COVID-19, enrolled during active disease.

This chain joins TRBV6-2 or TRBV6-3 and TRBJ2-7; the match to TRBD1 covers 9 bases. With 0 bases clipped from V and 3 bases from J, the junction kept 3 bases outside the gene matches. The CDR3 has 15 residues. The germline CDR1 and CDR2 sequences are MNHEY and SVGEGT. CDR3 bases: TGTGCCAGCAGTTACTCGGGACAGGGCGGCTACGAGCAGTACTTC. Amino acids: CASSYSGQGGYEQYF.

CDR3 DNA sequence: TGTGCCAGCAGTTCAACCGGGACTAGCTACGAGCAGTACTTC. Protein sequence: CASSSTGTSYEQYF. The chain combines TRBV7-2 with TRBJ2-7; 8 nucleotides agree with TRBD2. Germline values: CDR1 SGHTA, CDR2 FQGNSA. With 6 bases clipped from V and 3 bases from J, the junction kept 7 bases outside the gene matches. The CDR3 contains 14 residues.

This chain links TRBV5-1 with TRBJ2-1, with D perhaps matching TRBD1 (6 bases). Between the trimmed V and J ends, which lost 4 bases and 8 bases, there was a span of 13 bases. Germline V CDR1 and CDR2: SGHRS, YFSETQ. The CDR3 extends over 13 amino acids. The chain's CDR3 is CASSVTTGYEQFF. The DNA of the CDR3 is TGCGCCAGCAGCGTCACTACAGGGTATGAGCAGTTCTTC.

V gene TRBV7-3 combines with J gene TRBJ2-5, with 8 nucleotides matching TRBD2. In germline, CDR1 is SGHTA, CDR2 FQGTGA. The CDR3 runs 14 residues. Trimming at V came to 5 bases and at J to 4 bases, leaving 6 bases not matched to a gene. The CDR3 bases are TGTGCCAGCAGCCCGGGGACTAGTTTAGAGACCCAGTACTTC. Amino acid sequence: CASSPGTSLETQYF.

The CDR3 here is CASSQDFTVGQPQHF. CDR3 sequence (DNA): TGTGCCAGCAGCCAAGATTTTACAGTGGGCCAGCCCCAGCATTTT. The rearrangement uses TRBV3-1 (or the pseudogene TRBV3-2) and TRBJ1-5; D uncertain. V shed 0 bases and J shed 7 bases, with 13 bases lying between them. This CDR3 has 15 residues. Per the germline V gene, CDR1 is LGHDT and CDR2 is YNNKEL (reference sequence).

The CDR3 region is CASSLASRDNSPLHF. The CDR3 DNA sequence: TGTGCCAGTAGTTTGGCGTCGAGGGATAATTCACCCCTCCACTTT. The chain uses TRBV19 and TRBJ1-6; D is undetermined. Per the germline V gene, CDR1 is LNHDA and CDR2 is SQIVND (reference sequence). Trimming cost V 5 bases and J 5 bases, with 13 bases left between them. This CDR3 spans 15 amino acids.

In this sample, this clone turned up once. This chain links TRBV4-2 with TRBJ1-3, with D possibly matching TRBD1 (5 bases). From germline, CDR1 is LGHNA and CDR2 YNFKEQ. Trimming took off 0 bases at V and 7 bases at J, with 16 bases between the two ends. This CDR3 spans 16 amino acids. CDR3 in amino acids: CASSQDLGARRNTIYF. CDR3 nucleotide sequence: TGTGCCAGCAGCCAAGATCTTGGGGCCCGTCGTAACACCATATATTTT.

This clone was observed once. The genes are TRBV18 and TRBJ1-2; D might be TRBD1 (6 bases). V lost 3 bases, J lost 4 bases, and 12 bases lay in between. This CDR3 contains 14 residues. The germline V gene has CDR1 KGHSH and CDR2 LQKENI. CDR3 in DNA: TGTGCCAGCTCACCGTCGGACAGTCCCTATGGCTACACCTTC. Its translation: CASSPSDSPYGYTF.

The genes are TRBV5-1 and TRBJ1-5; 7 bases match TRBD1. The germline V gene has CDR1 SGHRS and CDR2 YFSETQ. The CDR3 is 14 residues long. The ends lost 4 bases at V and 7 bases at J; junction bases unmatched: 8. Written as DNA, the CDR3 is TGCGCCAGCAGCCTACAGGGGACGGGGCAGCCCCAGCATTTT. It codes for CASSLQGTGQPQHF.

The gene calls are TRBV4-3 and TRBJ1-2; 11 bases line up with TRBD1. Germline loops: CDR1 LGHNA, CDR2 YSLEER. With 4 bases clipped from V and 3 bases from J, the junction kept 4 bases outside the gene matches. This CDR3 region has 15 residues. CDR3 coding DNA: TGCGCCAGCAGCCCGGGACAGGGGGGGGACTATGGCTACACCTTC. It is translated as CASSPGQGGDYGYTF.

J is TRBJ2-7 and V is TRBV3-1 (or the pseudogene TRBV3-2); D remains ambiguous. Germline V gene data show CDR1 as LGHDT and CDR2 as YNNKEL (reference sequence). The CDR3 is 15 residues long. V was cut by 5 bases and J by 9 bases, with 23 bases left in between. CDR3 in amino acids: CASSDSHMSAYGQYF. The CDR3 DNA reads as TGTGCCAGCAGCGACTCTCACATGAGTGCCTATGGGCAGTACTTC.

The CDR3, as DNA: TGTGCCAGCAGCGTGGGGACAGGGTCATACAATGAGCAGTTCTTC. Amino acids: CASSVGTGSYNEQFF. This chain connects TRBV9 to TRBJ2-1, with 9 bases identical to TRBD1. The CDR3 contains 15 residues. Unmatched junction bases numbered 4, after V lost 2 bases and J lost 4 bases. The germline CDR1 and CDR2 sequences are SGDLS and YYNGEE.

The rearrangement links TRBV5-4 to TRBJ2-7; 7 bases match TRBD1. Germline CDR1 is SGHNT and CDR2 is YYREEE (reference sequence). V shed 4 bases, J shed 4 bases, and the junction held 11 bases outside the gene matches. This CDR3 comprises 15 residues. CDR3: CASSLPGQRSYEQYF. CDR3 in DNA: TGTGCCAGCAGCCTACCGGGACAGAGGTCATACGAGCAGTACTTC.

This chain uses TRBV9 with TRBJ1-5; D not resolved. The V end lost 4 bases, the J end lost 7 bases, and 18 bases lay between the germline ends. The CDR3 has 15 residues. Germline lookup yields CDR1 SGDLS and CDR2 YYNGEE. CDR3 sequence: CASSLGPGGEQPQHF. The CDR3 coding sequence is TGTGCCAGCAGCTTAGGGCCCGGTGGAGAGCAGCCCCAGCATTTT.

The gene calls are TRBV6-2 or TRBV6-3 and TRBJ2-2, with 7 bases aligning to TRBD1. CDR1 MNHEY and CDR2 SVGEGT come from the germline V gene. V lost 5 bases, J lost 6 bases, and 9 bases stayed unmatched. This CDR3 comprises 15 residues. The CDR3 region is CASSRDSSGSGELFF. The CDR3 DNA follows: TGTGCCAGCAGTAGGGACAGTTCAGGCTCCGGGGAGCTGTTTTTT.

V and J are TRBV19 and TRBJ2-1; TRBD2 matches at 10 bases. This CDR3 spans 19 amino acids. The trim removed 4 bases at V and 4 bases at J, leaving 16 bases unmatched. Looked up from germline, CDR1 is LNHDA and CDR2 is SQIVND (reference sequence). As DNA, the CDR3 is TGTGCCAGTAGTAAGACTAGCGGGTTAGGCAGTCCCCGTTACAATGAGCAGTTCTTC. Protein sequence: CASSKTSGLGSPRYNEQFF.

The chain recombines TRBV18 with TRBJ1-3, with D unresolved. The CDR3 covers 15 residues. The germline V gene encodes CDR1 KGHSH and CDR2 LQKENI. Trimming stripped 5 bases from V and 2 bases from J, with 13 bases between. The CDR3 coding sequence is TGTGCCAGCTCATTTATGAGGCCGACTGGAAACACCATATATTTT. Translating it yields CASSFMRPTGNTIYF. Combining the CDR3 with reference TRBV18 and TRBJ1-3 gives the whole variable domain NAGVMQNPRHLVRRRGQEARLRCSPMKGHSHVYWYRQLPEEGLKFMVYLQKENIIDESGMPKERFSAEFPKEGPSILRIQQVVRGDSAAYFCASSFMRPTGNTIYFGEGSWLTVV.

V usage is TRBV11-3 and J usage is TRBJ2-5; unclear D gene. V lost 1 base, J lost 4 bases, and 7 bases lay in between. Germline V gene data show CDR1 as SGHNT and CDR2 as YENEEA. The CDR3 is 13 amino acids. This CDR3 is CASSLGSGETQYF. The CDR3, as DNA: TGTGCCAGCAGCTTAGGTTCAGGAGAGACCCAGTACTTC.

The genes are TRBV6-1 and TRBJ1-5; no reliable D call. Germline lookup yields CDR1 MNHNS and CDR2 SASEGT. The CDR3 extends over 16 amino acids. Deletions cut 3 bases from V and 0 bases from J, with 12 bases between. The CDR3 sequence is CASSDPRYYSNQPQHF. The CDR3, as DNA: TGTGCCAGCAGTGACCCCAGATATTATAGCAATCAGCCCCAGCATTTT.

DNA for the CDR3: TGTGCCAGTAGCCCAGGGACAGCCCGGACCGAGGCTAATGAAAAACTGTTTTTT. This translates into CASSPGTARTEANEKLFF. V and J are TRBV19 and TRBJ1-4, with TRBD1 matching over 7 bases. V shed 6 bases and J 3 bases; nucleotides not matched to a gene: 16. There are 18 residues in the CDR3. From germline, CDR1 is LNHDA and CDR2 SQIVND (reference sequence).

J is TRBJ2-2 and V is TRBV2; TRBD2 matches at 7 bases. Germline V gives CDR1 SNHLY, CDR2 FYNNEI. Losses at the gene ends were 7 bases for V and 0 bases for J; bases not matched to a gene: 2. This CDR3 comprises 14 residues. CDR3 amino acids: CASMSGANTGELFF. CDR3 sequence (DNA): TGTGCCAGCATGAGCGGGGCGAACACCGGGGAGCTGTTTTTT.

The chain employs TRBV24-1 and TRBJ2-5, with 8 bases lining up with TRBD1. The germline CDR1 and CDR2 sequences are KGHDR and SFDVKD. The length of the CDR3 is 15 residues. The V gene end was trimmed by 3 bases and the J gene end by 0 bases; junction bases not matched to a gene: 2. DNA for the CDR3: TGTGCCACCAGTGATAGGACAGGGTACCAAGAGACCCAGTACTTC. It codes for CATSDRTGYQETQYF.

The chain has TRBV5-3 and TRBJ2-7, with D perhaps TRBD2 (6 bases). TRBV5-3 is an ORF, and what it does is uncertain. The CDR3 has 12 amino acids. Trimming stripped 5 bases from V and 7 bases from J, with 13 bases between. The CDR3 protein is CARSPRDWEQYF. As DNA, the CDR3 is TGTGCCAGAAGTCCGCGGGATTGGGAGCAGTACTTC.

J is TRBJ2-6 and V is TRBV11-2; 11 bases match TRBD1. The germline CDR1 and CDR2 sequences are SGHAT and FQNNGV. V lost 1 base, J lost 0 bases, and 5 bases stayed unmatched. CDR3 length: 19 residues. The chain's CDR3 is CASSLGTGTGGSGANVLTF. The CDR3 nucleotides are TGTGCCAGCAGCTTAGGTACCGGGACAGGGGGCTCTGGGGCCAACGTCCTGACTTTC.

The V gene is TRBV7-9, the J gene TRBJ2-7; 7 positions match TRBD2. Germline-derived CDR1 and CDR2 are SEHNR and FQNEAQ (reference sequence). The CDR3 is 15 residues long. After removal of 1 base from V and 2 bases from J, the junction contained 5 bases not matched to a gene. The CDR3 region is CASSLDLGGAYEQYF. The CDR3 nucleotides are TGTGCCAGCAGCTTAGATCTTGGGGGGGCCTACGAGCAGTACTTC. The whole variable domain, remainder taken from reference TRBV7-9 and TRBJ2-7, is DTGVSQNPRHKITKRGQNVTFRCDPISEHNRLYWYRQTLGQGPEFLTYFQNEAQLEKSRLLSDRFSAERPKGSFSTLEIQRTEQGDSAMYLCASSLDLGGAYEQYFGPGTRLTVT.

The chain joins TRBV9 to TRBJ1-5; 9 bases line up with TRBD1. From germline, CDR1 is SGDLS and CDR2 YYNGEE. The CDR3 spans 19 residues. V gave up 0 bases and J gave up 9 bases; unmatched junction bases: 19. Here the CDR3 DNA reads TGTGCCAGCAGCGTAGGTCCCCCGGTGGGGGACAGGGCCTCGAGGCCCCAGCATTTT. This encodes CASSVGPPVGDRASRPQHF.